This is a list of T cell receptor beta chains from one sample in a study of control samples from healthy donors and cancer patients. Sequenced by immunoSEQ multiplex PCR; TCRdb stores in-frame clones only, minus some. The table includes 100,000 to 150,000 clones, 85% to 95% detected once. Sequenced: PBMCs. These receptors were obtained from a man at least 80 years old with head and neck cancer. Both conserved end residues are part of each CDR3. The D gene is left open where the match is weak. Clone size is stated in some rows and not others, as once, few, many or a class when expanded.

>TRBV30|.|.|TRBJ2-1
TGTGCCTGGAGTAAAAGGCCGGGCCTCAGAAGGGTTGAGCAGTTCTTC
CAWSKRPGLRRVEQFF
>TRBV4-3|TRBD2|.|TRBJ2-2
TGCGCCAGCAGGCGGATAGCGGGAGTCGGGGAGCTGTTTTTT
CASRRIAGVGELFF
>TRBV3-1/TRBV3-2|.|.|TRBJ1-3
TGTGCCAGCAGCCAAAGGCAGGGAATTGGAAACACCATATATTTT
CASSQRQGIGNTIYF
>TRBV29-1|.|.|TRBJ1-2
TGCAGCGTTGCCGGGAAGGGCTATGGCTACACCTTC
CSVAGKGYGYTF
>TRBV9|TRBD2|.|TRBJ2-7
TGTGCCAGCAGCGTAGGCCCCTCTAGCGGGGAGAGGGAGCAGTACTTC
CASSVGPSSGEREQYF
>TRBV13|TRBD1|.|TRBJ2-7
TGTGCCAGCAGCGCCAGGGACAGTCAGTACGAGCAGTACTTC
CASSARDSQYEQYF
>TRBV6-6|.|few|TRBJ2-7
TGTGCCAGCAGTTATTTAGGGGGTTCCCTCTACGAGCAGTACTTC
CASSYLGGSLYEQYF
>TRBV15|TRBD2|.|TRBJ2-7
TGTGCCACCAGCCATCTAGGGCGGGAGAACGACGAGCAGTACTTC
CATSHLGRENDEQYF
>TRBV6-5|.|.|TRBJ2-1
TGTGCCAGCAGCCCGCAGGGCTCCTACAATGAGCAGTTCTTC
CASSPQGSYNEQFF
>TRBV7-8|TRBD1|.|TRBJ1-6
TGTGCCAGCAGCTTGCAACAGGGGGGGTCACCCCTCCACTTT
CASSLQQGGSPLHF
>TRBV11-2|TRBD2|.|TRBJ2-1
TGTGCCAGCAGCTTAGTAGCGGGAGTGGGCCATGAGCAGTTCTTC
CASSLVAGVGHEQFF
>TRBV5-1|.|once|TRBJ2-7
TGCGCCAGCAGCCCCGGGGACACCTACTACGAGCAGTACTTC
CASSPGDTYYEQYF
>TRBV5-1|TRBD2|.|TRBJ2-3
TGCGCCAGCAGCTCGACTAGCGGGAGGGCCGCAGATACGCAGTATTTT
CASSSTSGRAADTQYF
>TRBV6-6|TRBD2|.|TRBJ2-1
TGTGCCAGCAGTTATCTTATAGGGCGGGGGAATGAGCAGTTCTTC
CASSYLIGRGNEQFF
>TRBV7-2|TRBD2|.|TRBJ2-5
TGTGCCAGCAGCTTAGCCAGCGGGAGGGCCGGGGAGACCCAGTACTTC
CASSLASGRAGETQYF
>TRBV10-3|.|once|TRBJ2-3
TGTGCCAGTCAGGGGGGAAGAGATACGCAGTATTTT
CASQGGRDTQYF
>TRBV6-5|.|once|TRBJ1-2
TGTGCCAGCAGTTGGTCGGTAGCAGCTAACTATGGCTACACCTTC
CASSWSVAANYGYTF
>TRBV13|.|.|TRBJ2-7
TGTGCCAGCAGCTCTAGATTAGCATCCTACGAGCAGTACTTC
CASSSRLASYEQYF
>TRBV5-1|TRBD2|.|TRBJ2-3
TGCGCCAGCAGCTCGCGGGGGGCTAGCACAGATACGCAGTATTTT
CASSSRGASTDTQYF
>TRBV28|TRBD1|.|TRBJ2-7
TGTGCCAGCAGCTCAGGGGGCCTCCTCTACGAGCAGTACTTC
CASSSGGLLYEQYF
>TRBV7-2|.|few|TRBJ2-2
TGTGCCAGCAGCTTAGCGCGACAGATTAACGGGGAGCTGTTTTTT
CASSLARQINGELFF
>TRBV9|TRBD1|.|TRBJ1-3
TGTGCCAGCAGTGCCGGGACAGATGGAAACACCATATATTTT
CASSAGTDGNTIYF
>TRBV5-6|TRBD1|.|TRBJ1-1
TGTGCCAGCAGCTTCCTACCAACAGGGGACACATACAACACTGAAGCTTTCTTT
CASSFLPTGDTYNTEAFF
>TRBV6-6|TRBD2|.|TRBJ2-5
TGTGCCAGCAGTTATTCAGATAGCGGGGGGCAAGAGACCCAGTACTTC
CASSYSDSGGQETQYF
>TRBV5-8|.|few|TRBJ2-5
TGTGCCAGCAGCCCGTTATCGTGGCAGGGAGAGACCCAGTACTTC
CASSPLSWQGETQYF
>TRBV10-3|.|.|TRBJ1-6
TGTGCCATCAGTGAGGTTGTGGGGCAGCCGGGTTCACCCCTCCACTTT
CAISEVVGQPGSPLHF
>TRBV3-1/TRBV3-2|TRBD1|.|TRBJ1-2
TGTGCCAGCAGCCAACTTGTAGGGACAGTGACTAACTATGGCTACACCTTC
CASSQLVGTVTNYGYTF
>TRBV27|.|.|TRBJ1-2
TGTGCCAGCCGCACGGGGGTCCCGAGCTATGGCTACACCTTC
CASRTGVPSYGYTF
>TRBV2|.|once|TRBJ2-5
TGTGCCAGCAGCCAAGGCATCAGCCTGACCCAGCAAGAGACCCAGTACTTC
CASSQGISLTQQETQYF
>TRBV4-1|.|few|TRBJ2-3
TGCGCCAGCAGCCAAAGAGAGGCAGATACGCAGTATTTT
CASSQREADTQYF
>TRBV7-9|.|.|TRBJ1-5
TGTGCCAGCAGCTTAGTACAGAATAGCAATCAGCCCCAGCATTTT
CASSLVQNSNQPQHF
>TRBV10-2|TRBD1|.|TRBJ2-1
TGCGCCAGCAGTGAGTCGGACAGGGTGGGGAATGAGCAGTTCTTC
CASSESDRVGNEQFF
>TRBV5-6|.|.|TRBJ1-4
TGTGCCAGCAGCGACCGGGTCCCCCTCAGGGAAAAACTGTTTTTT
CASSDRVPLREKLFF